This entry is about one T cell receptor beta chain. The record originates from a study of T-cell reconstitution after alpha-beta-depleted transplantation in children. The junction had 5 bases not matched to a gene; V was cut back by 2 bases and J by 2 bases. There are 15 residues in the CDR3. CDR1 is SEHNR, CDR2 FQNEAQ, per germline (reference sequence). Preparing the TCRbeta library involved the use of unique molecular identifiers. From the PCR reads, TCRdb called clonotypes with MiXCR, one entry per CDR3 protein. Among a few hundred thousand distinct CDR3 sequences listed, roughly 18% were seen once.

The V and J genes are TRBV7-9 and TRBJ2-5; 7 bases are a match to TRBD1. Material: PBMCs from the stem cell graft donor, obtained from the stem cell graft. The receptor's source is a human donor who donated a stem cell graft to a child with acute lymphoblastic leukemia. CDR3 sequence reads: CASSLFGQEQETQYF. In DNA form, the CDR3 reads TGTGCCAGCAGCTTATTCGGACAGGAACAAGAGACCCAGTACTTC.